Below, 5 T cell receptor beta chains from the same sample are listed, as sequenced in a study of blood T cell repertoires in COVID-19. The data were produced by immunoSEQ multiplex PCR, yet TCRdb's version contains in-frame clones alone and is incomplete. Of a few hundred thousand clones in the sample, over 75% were seen once. Sequencing was carried out using peripheral blood. The receptors originated from a woman aged 50 to 60 who had recovered from COVID-19.

The rearrangement joins TRBV19 to TRBJ2-1; 8 positions match TRBD2. Per the germline V gene, CDR1 is LNHDA and CDR2 is SQIVND (reference sequence). The CDR3 loop spans 18 amino acids. V trimming: 6 bases; J trimming: 4 bases; junction bases outside the gene matches: 17. The CDR3 is CASSKSLGLAGGYNEQFF. As DNA, the CDR3 is TGTGCCAGTAGCAAATCCCTGGGGCTAGCGGGTGGTTACAATGAGCAGTTCTTC.

The V gene is TRBV29-1, the J gene TRBJ2-6; D is unresolved. This CDR3 has 15 amino acids. V shed 1 base and J shed 0 bases, with 7 bases lying between them. Germline CDR1 is SQVTM and CDR2 is ANQGSEA. The CDR3 here is CSVEATASGANVLTF. The CDR3, as DNA: TGCAGCGTTGAAGCTACAGCCTCTGGGGCCAACGTCCTGACTTTC.

This clone was observed a handful of times. The genes are TRBV7-2 and TRBJ2-3, with D maybe TRBD2 (6 bases). V was clipped by 5 bases and J by 5 bases, with 23 bases between them. Germline CDR1 and CDR2: SGHTA and FQGNSA. The CDR3 loop spans 17 amino acids. The CDR3 DNA reads TGTGCCAGCAGCAAGATGCCTCTGGGAGCGGGTGGAGATACGCAGTATTTT. Translated: CASSKMPLGAGGDTQYF.

The chain uses TRBV28 and TRBJ1-2, with 7 positions matching TRBD1. The CDR3 covers 17 residues. Germline lookup yields CDR1 MDHEN and CDR2 SYDVKM. The J segment lost 6 bases and the V segment lost 5 bases, leaving 18 bases of the junction unmatched. CDR3 sequence: CASSPTSPTGFYDGYTF. DNA for the CDR3: TGTGCCAGCAGTCCTACCTCTCCGACAGGGTTTTACGATGGCTACACCTTC.

J is TRBJ1-5 and V is TRBV19; D perhaps matches TRBD1 (5 bases). The CDR3 contains 14 residues. Germline V gene lookup returns CDR1 LNHDA and CDR2 SQIVND (reference sequence). The ends were cut back, 5 bases at V and 5 bases at J, with 13 bases in the middle. The CDR3 is CASSSGRADQPQHF. The DNA of the CDR3 is TGTGCCAGTAGTTCGGGCAGGGCCGATCAGCCCCAGCATTTT.